Described below is a single T cell receptor (beta chain) sequence and its context. Its antigen is currently unknown. A much bigger clone sits one base away, suggesting this may be a read error. This record belongs to a study of molecular identifiers for immune sequencing clone quantification. V dropped 6 bases and J dropped 4 bases, with 16 bases sitting between them. The CDR3 has 13 amino acids. Germline V lookup: CDR1 SQVTM, CDR2 ANQGSEA. Study conclusions and caveats: Reports indicate spiked Jurkat TCR RNA from one cell could be found among 900,000 to 1,000,000 naive cells. Identical TCR molecules can share a barcode, and this sharing could underestimate highly expanded clone sizes. Clones above 20 RNA copies contained over 97% of effector molecules but under 1% of naive ones.

With listed TCR primers and previously described methods, bulk TCR libraries were prepared. TCRdb re-derived calls from the PCR reads in MiXCR, one entry per CDR3 protein. Here the sample spans about 70,000 distinct CDR3 sequences, roughly 18% being singletons. This TCR was sampled from a human donor in good health. Some libraries in this study had Jurkat cell RNA spiked in. Sequenced: naive CD8+ T cells from blood, with Jurkat cell RNA spiked in. Subset indicated: FACS-sorted CD8+CD4-CCR7+CD45RA+ naive T cells. V gene TRBV29-1 combines with J gene TRBJ2-7; maybe TRBD1 (8 bases). The DNA for the CDR3 is TGCAGCGTCCGGACAGGGACTACTTACGAGCAGTACTTC. Translating it yields CSVRTGTTYEQYF.